These 2 T cell receptor beta chains were sequenced from one sample in a study of a mutant IDH1 vaccine in newly diagnosed glioma. Data came from immunoSEQ multiplex PCR; TCRdb stores just in-frame clones and leaves some out. The sample gives roughly 86,000 clones, around 80% of which show up once; 7.5% is in the top ten. Time point here: baseline, week 1 (first vaccination visit). The treatment is: pre-vaccination baseline after standard-of-care therapy. The source material was PBMCs, sampled from a glioma patient treated with radiotherapy, temozolomide or both. These receptors were collected from a man aged 35-49 years with glioma.

Here the CDR3 reads CASDEGDRVYSPLHF. In DNA, the CDR3 is TGTGCCAGCGACGAGGGGGACAGAGTATATTCACCCCTCCACTTT. The chain uses TRBV11-2 and TRBJ1-6; 7 nucleotides match TRBD1. Germline CDR1 is SGHAT and CDR2 is FQNNGV. The CDR3 length is 15 residues. V was clipped by 8 bases and J by 8 bases; unmatched bases: 12.

The chain uses TRBV18 and TRBJ1-2; the D is unclear. The CDR3 has 12 residues. From germline, CDR1 is KGHSH and CDR2 LQKENI. V shed 3 bases and J shed 5 bases, with 7 bases lying between them. For the CDR3, the DNA is TGTGCCAGCTCACCTCTGGGTTATGGCTACACCTTC. This translates into CASSPLGYGYTF. Variable domain in full (rest from reference TRBV18 and TRBJ1-2): NAGVMQNPRHLVRRRGQEARLRCSPMKGHSHVYWYRQLPEEGLKFMVYLQKENIIDESGMPKERFSAEFPKEGPSILRIQQVVRGDSAAYFCASSPLGYGYTFGSGTRLTVV.